Each of the 22 T cell receptor beta chains below was sequenced from the same sample in a study of blood T cell repertoires in COVID-19. Method: immunoSEQ multiplex PCR; TCRdb's copy keeps in-frame clones and lacks some. The table records over 250,000 clones, around four fifths of them present only once. Input material: PBMCs or T cells enriched from blood (not recorded which). Receptor source: a man between 25 and 39 years old with acute COVID-19.

This clone was observed a few times. This chain connects TRBV2 to TRBJ2-7; D uncertain. The CDR3 has 12 residues. Germline values: CDR1 SNHLY, CDR2 FYNNEI. V lost 4 bases and J 9 bases, leaving 13 bases between the germline ends. CDR3 DNA: TGTGCCAGCAGTGTACCTAGATCCGGGCAGTACGTC. Translation gives CASSVPRSGQYV.

The gene calls are TRBV7-2 and TRBJ2-3; D may be TRBD1 (6 bases). V dropped 4 bases and J dropped 5 bases, with 19 bases sitting between them. CDR3 length equals 16 residues. CDR1 is SGHTA and CDR2 is FQGNSA in the germline V gene. The DNA for the CDR3 is TGTGCCAGCAGCTACGGCCGGCGGCAGGGGTTAGATACGCAGTATTTT. Encoded protein: CASSYGRRQGLDTQYF.

Written as DNA, the CDR3 is TGTGCCAGCAGCTTAGTGGCGGGGGGGCGTGGCATTCAGTACTTC. Translation gives CASSLVAGGRGIQYF. V is TRBV7-2 and J is TRBJ2-4; 9 nucleotides match TRBD2. This CDR3 has 15 residues. The V and J ends lost 1 base and 9 bases, in that order; junction bases with no gene match: 7. The germline CDR1 and CDR2 sequences are SGHTA and FQGNSA.

V and J are TRBV5-4 and TRBJ2-7, with TRBD2 as a possible D gene (7 bases). The CDR3 extends over 14 amino acids. Germline CDR1 and CDR2: SGHNT and YYREEE (reference sequence). Trimming pared 1 base from V and 4 bases from J, leaving 12 bases between. The CDR3 DNA reads as TGTGCCAGCAGCTTGCGCGGGGGCGTATACGAGCAGTACGTC. Amino acid sequence: CASSLRGGVYEQYV.

The chain links TRBV29-1 to TRBJ2-3, with 9 bases identical to TRBD1. The CDR3 consists of 13 residues. After removal of 4 bases from V and 6 bases from J, the junction contained 5 bases not matched to a gene. Germline V gives CDR1 SQVTM, CDR2 ANQGSEA. The CDR3: CSVAGQGLDTQYF. The CDR3 bases are TGCAGCGTTGCCGGACAGGGGCTTGATACGCAGTATTTT.

This chain uses TRBV24-1 with TRBJ1-3; 7 nucleotides align to TRBD1. The CDR3 is 17 residues long. Germline trimming cut 4 bases from V and 0 bases from J; bases unmatched to any gene: 8. Germline loops: CDR1 KGHDR, CDR2 SFDVKD. CDR3 loop: CATSDTGQDPSGNTIYF. In DNA form, the CDR3 reads TGTGCCACCAGTGACACAGGACAGGACCCCTCTGGAAACACCATATATTTT.

The chain recombines TRBV14 with TRBJ2-2; 13 bases match TRBD2. CDR1 and CDR2 (germline): SGHDN, FVKESK. The CDR3 runs 20 residues. V was pared by 2 bases and J by 4 bases, with 13 bases of the junction left unmatched. The CDR3 bases are TGTGCCAGCAGCCAACGTTGGACTAGCGGGGGAACCGTGGGCACCGGGGAGCTGTTTTTT. This encodes CASSQRWTSGGTVGTGELFF.

This rearrangement joins TRBV1 to TRBJ2-2; TRBD2 is the table's D call and was not checked against the DNA. TRBV1 is deemed a pseudogene. The CDR3 is 17 residues long. The CDR3 is CTSSLTSGGANTGELFF. The CDR3 nucleotides are TGCACCAGCAGCCTGACTAGCGGGGGGGCCAACACCGGGGAGCTGTTTTTT.

A word on this clone: Other DNA sequences of this sample code for an identical CDR3. The rearrangement uses TRBV11-3 and TRBJ2-3; 10 nucleotides match TRBD2. Germline V gene data show CDR1 as SGHNT and CDR2 as YENEEA. There are 16 residues in the CDR3. The trim removed 3 bases at V and 0 bases at J, leaving 3 bases unmatched. The CDR3 protein is CASSFLAGGSTDTQYF. In nucleotides, the CDR3 is TGTGCCAGCAGCTTTTTAGCGGGGGGTAGCACAGATACGCAGTATTTT.

This clone has more than one count but fewer than ten. The genes are TRBV6-2 or TRBV6-3 and TRBJ2-7, with D possibly matching TRBD2 (6 bases). In germline, CDR1 is MNHEY, CDR2 SVGEGT. The length of the CDR3 is 14 residues. V was shortened by 2 bases and J by 2 bases, with 10 bases between the two germline ends. CDR3 sequence (DNA): TGTGCCAGCAGTTACACCCGGGAGCCCTACGAGCAGTACGTC. Its protein is CASSYTREPYEQYV.

The V gene is TRBV3-1 (or the pseudogene TRBV3-2), the J gene TRBJ2-3, with unresolved D. V was clipped by 5 bases and J by 3 bases, with 6 bases between them. Germline CDR1 reads LGHDT; CDR2 reads YNNKEL (reference sequence). The CDR3 consists of 12 residues. The CDR3 nucleotides read TGTGCCAGCAGCATAGTTACAGATACGCAGTATTTT. Its protein product is CASSIVTDTQYF.

V and J are TRBV9 and TRBJ1-1, with D possibly matching TRBD1 (6 bases). In germline, CDR1 is SGDLS, CDR2 YYNGEE. This CDR3 has 16 residues. Trimming removed 0 bases at V and 11 bases at J, with 23 bases between. CDR3 coding DNA: TGTGCCAGCAGCGTAGTGGGGCGGGGGGGCCACGACCCGGCTTTCTTT. Translated: CASSVVGRGGHDPAFF.

The chain employs TRBV24-1 and TRBJ2-5; D remains unclear. V lost 2 bases and J 2 bases, leaving 11 bases between the germline ends. The germline gives CDR1 KGHDR, CDR2 SFDVKD. This CDR3 spans 15 amino acids. CDR3 sequence: CATSDSRFAQETQYF. In nucleotides, the CDR3 is TGTGCCACCAGTGATTCTAGGTTTGCTCAAGAGACCCAGTACTTC.

The CDR3 reads CSVETDSSGNTIYF. The CDR3 nucleotides are TGCAGCGTTGAAACCGATAGCTCTGGAAACACCATATATTTT. This chain joins TRBV29-1 and TRBJ1-3; no firm D call. This CDR3 is built from 14 residues. The germline V gene has CDR1 SQVTM and CDR2 ANQGSEA. Deletions cut 2 bases from V and 0 bases from J, with 8 bases between. The full variable domain, in which reference TRBV29-1 and TRBJ1-3 provide the parts outside the CDR3, is SAVISQKPSRDICQRGTSLTIQCQVDSQVTMMFWYRQQPGQSLTLIATANQGSEATYESGFVIDKFPISRPNLTFSTLTVSNMSPEDSSIYLCSVETDSSGNTIYFGEGSWLTVV.

The chain carries TRBV29-1 and TRBJ1-1; the D is unclear. Germline assignment: CDR1 SQVTM and CDR2 ANQGSEA. V was cut by 6 bases and J by 3 bases, with 11 bases left in between. This CDR3 contains 12 residues. Here the CDR3 reads CSVAEGDTEAFF. In DNA, the CDR3 is TGCAGCGTCGCCGAGGGCGACACTGAAGCTTTCTTT.

This sequence joins TRBV29-1 and TRBJ1-2; TRBD1 matches at 10 bases. CDR1 is SQVTM and CDR2 is ANQGSEA in the germline V gene. The CDR3 sequence is 13 residues long. V lost 8 bases to trimming and J lost 5 bases; unmatched junction nucleotides: 8. This chain's CDR3 is CSTTRDRGYGYTF. Here the CDR3 DNA reads TGCAGCACAACCCGGGACAGGGGATATGGCTACACCTTC.

The rearrangement links TRBV28 to TRBJ1-1; perhaps TRBD1 as D (5 bases). Per germline, CDR1 MDHEN and CDR2 SYDVKM. This CDR3 contains 12 residues. V was clipped by 4 bases and J by 11 bases, with 14 bases between them. Here the CDR3 DNA reads TGTGCCAGCAGTTCCCGGGGGGTTTCGGCTTTCTTT. This translates into CASSSRGVSAFF.

The chain joins TRBV5-1 to TRBJ2-5, with 12 bases matching TRBD2. V lost 5 bases and J lost 6; bases outside the gene matches: 11. CDR3 length: 16 residues. Germline V CDR1 and CDR2: SGHRS, YFSETQ. The DNA for the CDR3 is TGCGCCAGCAGGGCCTTGACTAGCGGGGGAGGGAAGACCCAGTACTTC. It yields the protein CASRALTSGGGKTQYF. Complete variable domain (other parts from reference TRBV5-1 and TRBJ2-5): KAGVTQTPRYLIKTRGQQVTLSCSPISGHRSVSWYQQTPGQGLQFLFEYFSETQRNKGNFPGRFSGRQFSNSRSEMNVSTLELGDSALYLCASRALTSGGGKTQYFGPGTRLLVL.

The chain uses TRBV4-1 and TRBJ1-1, with D tentatively TRBD1 (6 bases). From germline, CDR1 is MGHRA and CDR2 YSYEKL. CDR3 length: 15 residues. V lost 2 bases, J lost 2 bases, and 12 bases lay in between. Written as DNA, the CDR3 is TGCGCCAGCAGCCAAATTACAGGGCCCAACACTGAAGCTTTCTTT. Translation gives CASSQITGPNTEAFF.

The chain carries TRBV5-1 and TRBJ1-3; D is undetermined. Germline values: CDR1 SGHRS, CDR2 YFSETQ. The CDR3 extends over 14 amino acids. Trimming removed 3 bases at V and 0 bases at J, with 7 bases between. CDR3 protein: CASSSGHSGNTIYF. The CDR3 region has the DNA TGCGCCAGCAGCTCGGGTCACTCTGGAAACACCATATATTTT. The full variable domain, its missing parts supplied by reference TRBV5-1 and TRBJ1-3, is KAGVTQTPRYLIKTRGQQVTLSCSPISGHRSVSWYQQTPGQGLQFLFEYFSETQRNKGNFPGRFSGRQFSNSRSEMNVSTLELGDSALYLCASSSGHSGNTIYFGEGSWLTVV.

The chain uses TRBV11-2 and TRBJ2-2; D is unclear. CDR3 length: 17 residues. Trimming cost V 5 bases and J 0 bases, with 16 bases left between them. Germline V gene sequence: CDR1 SGHAT, CDR2 FQNNGV. The DNA of the CDR3 is TGTGCCAGCAGCCGCCCCTTGGGCTACCCGAACACCGGGGAGCTGTTTTTT. This translates into CASSRPLGYPNTGELFF.

This clone was counted a few times. The chain uses TRBV6-2 or TRBV6-3 and TRBJ2-5; 11 bases are a match to TRBD2. V was pared by 2 bases and J by 1 base, with 0 bases of the junction left unmatched. Germline V lookup: CDR1 MNHEY, CDR2 SVGEGT. The CDR3 loop spans 15 amino acids. This CDR3 reads CASSYTSGSQETQYF. CDR3 in DNA: TGTGCCAGCAGTTACACTAGCGGGAGCCAAGAGACCCAGTACTTC.